Included here is one T cell receptor beta chain sequence, with context. Its antigen remains unknown. The data derive from a study of identical twins. Study-level findings and limits: Cord blood beta clonotypes that were abundant carried fewer insertions, and memory repertoires showed no such trend. Modeled out-of-frame TCR alpha sharing in monozygotic twins fell below observed levels.

V was clipped by 5 bases and J by 1 base; unmatched bases: 6. The length of the CDR3 is 16 residues. Each CDR3 protein gets one entry after TCRdb re-called the 5' RACE reads with MiXCR. The sample records fewer than 500,000 distinct CDR3 sequences, less than 25% being singletons. These data were likewise used in another study, on T cells expressing NK-cell markers. In that study: Within the sequenced cohort of eight donors, seven exhibited HCMV seropositivity and one was seronegative. Where a handful of donors were concerned, these clonotypes also led the CD3+CD56-NKG2C+ fraction.

The sequencing input was CD4+ T cells sorted from blood. V and J are TRBV12-3 or TRBV12-4 and TRBJ1-5, with 9 positions matching TRBD1. The sequence came from a woman aged 18-29 years in good health. The CDR3 here is CASSPRTGVSNQPQHF. CDR3 nucleotide sequence: TGTGCCAGCAGTCCCCGGACAGGGGTAAGCAATCAGCCCCAGCATTTT.